Listed below are T cell receptor beta chains from one sample, sequenced in a study of T-cell memory formation after mild COVID-19. TCRdb re-derived calls from the 5' RACE reads in MiXCR, one entry per CDR3 protein. Of around 450,000 distinct CDR3 sequences in the sample, 20% to 25% were seen once. The specimen sequenced was PBMCs or a T cell subset sorted from them (not recorded which). The receptors originated from an adult woman who had mild COVID-19 (a few samples of this study predate the infection). Cell type and time point are not known. Both conserved end residues are part of each CDR3. Not every row has a clone size; where given, it reads once, few, many or a size class.

CDR3	V	J	size
CATSASYRVADTDTQYF	TRBV24-1	TRBJ2-3	few
CSARKGLSSYEQYF	TRBV20-1	TRBJ2-7	few
CASSLYTGVWTGSYEQYF	TRBV7-9	TRBJ2-7	.
CASSLEGLSEAFF	TRBV5-1	TRBJ1-1	.
CASSSGTGGEETQYF	TRBV7-9	TRBJ2-5	.
CASSPSAGSTDTQYF	TRBV28	TRBJ2-3	.
CASSVNRGIFTDTQYF	TRBV11-3	TRBJ2-3	.
CASSSTGSTEAFF	TRBV7-3	TRBJ1-1	many
CASSERWYGYTF	TRBV2	TRBJ1-2	.
CAINGVMGANVLTF	TRBV7-2	TRBJ2-6	few
CASSEASGSSYNEQFF	TRBV2	TRBJ2-1	.
CSASPGTGAGNTIYF	TRBV20-1	TRBJ1-3	few
CASRGDRSSYNEQFF	TRBV5-1	TRBJ2-1	.
CSAFRGGTSNQPQHF	TRBV20-1	TRBJ1-5	.
CASSLILAGIKETQYF	TRBV11-2	TRBJ2-5	.
CATSEQGWTGELFF	TRBV24-1	TRBJ2-2	few
CSVRDTQNTGELFF	TRBV29-1	TRBJ2-2	.
CASTLGARGPPFF	TRBV12-3/TRBV12-4	TRBJ2-1	few
CASSLGTGGRGGYTF	TRBV7-2	TRBJ1-2	.
CASSARLTNNEQFF	TRBV7-6	TRBJ2-1	few
CAIKAGGGNEQFF	TRBV10-3	TRBJ2-1	few
CSAREGREQFF	TRBV20-1	TRBJ2-1	.
CASSVRGQGGTGELFF	TRBV9	TRBJ2-2	.
CASSSTNPGGGNTIYF	TRBV27	TRBJ1-3	.
CASGRGDSLRKTQYF	TRBV7-9	TRBJ2-5	.
CASNLRGIQETQYF	TRBV28	TRBJ2-5	.
CASRPEGAYTEAFF	TRBV27	TRBJ1-1	.
CASSRGQGANEQFF	TRBV7-2	TRBJ2-1	.
CSARSRLSYNEQFF	TRBV20-1	TRBJ2-1	.
CASSLEWADTQYF	TRBV7-9	TRBJ2-3	few
CASRGQGAGNQPQHF	TRBV27	TRBJ1-5	.
CAWRRGKREQFF	TRBV30	TRBJ2-1	.
CASSPRLAGGLPGPGEQFF	TRBV7-2	TRBJ2-1	few
CASSLDRATHNEQFF	TRBV7-2	TRBJ2-1	few
CASSLAQGRITEAFF	TRBV5-1	TRBJ1-1	few
CASSFGLAGDTQYF	TRBV7-6	TRBJ2-3	few
CATLTGTSYNEQFF	TRBV2	TRBJ2-1	.
CATSVTEETQYF	TRBV24-1	TRBJ2-5	many
CASSQRGGTDTQYF	TRBV4-3	TRBJ2-3	.
CASSLFGTPGAAFF	TRBV27	TRBJ1-1	.
CASRREELTGELFF	TRBV6-6	TRBJ2-2	.
CASTLGDSHNEQFF	TRBV5-1	TRBJ2-1	few
CASSVGIRYDTQYF	TRBV25-1	TRBJ2-3	.
CASRPRTGGENTEAFF	TRBV6-5	TRBJ1-1	.
CSATKTAISYNEQFF	TRBV20-1	TRBJ2-1	.
CSIGGGLLNTEAFF	TRBV29-1	TRBJ1-1	few
CASSAKTSGVYNEQFF	TRBV7-3	TRBJ2-1	.
CASSRDRVSEAFF	TRBV12-3/TRBV12-4	TRBJ1-1	.
CSAFDLAWGSNTEAFF	TRBV20-1	TRBJ1-1	.
CASSRRATNTGELFF	TRBV19	TRBJ2-2	.
CSARDTTSGVFDEQFF	TRBV20-1	TRBJ2-1	few
CASSSKRSSGTDTQYF	TRBV7-2	TRBJ2-3	few
CATSDTTGLNNEQFF	TRBV24-1	TRBJ2-1	.
CASSSAPGTGVPDTQYF	TRBV7-9	TRBJ2-3	.
CATSDFGTSGSYEKYF	TRBV24-1	TRBJ2-7	.
CASSPILGQGRETQYF	TRBV7-9	TRBJ2-5	.
CASSEGTSGGFETQYF	TRBV4-1	TRBJ2-5	few
CASSEIRGGGPDTQYF	TRBV2	TRBJ2-3	.
CASRGGAERLTDTQYF	TRBV7-8	TRBJ2-3	few